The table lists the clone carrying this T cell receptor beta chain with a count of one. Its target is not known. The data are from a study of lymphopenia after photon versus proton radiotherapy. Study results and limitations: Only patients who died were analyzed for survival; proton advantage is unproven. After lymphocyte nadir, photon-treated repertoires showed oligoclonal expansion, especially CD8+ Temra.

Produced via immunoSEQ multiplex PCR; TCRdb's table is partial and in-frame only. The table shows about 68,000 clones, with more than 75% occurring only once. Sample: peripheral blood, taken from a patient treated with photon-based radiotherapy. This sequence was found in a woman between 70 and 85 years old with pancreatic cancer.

The CDR3 loop reads CAWSAGPSSYNEQFF. The CDR3 bases are TGTGCCTGGAGCGCTGGACCCAGCTCCTACAATGAGCAGTTCTTC. This chain uses TRBV30 with TRBJ2-1; D call uncertain. V was trimmed by 3 bases and J by 0 bases, leaving 12 bases between them. CDR3 size: 15 residues. The germline V gene encodes CDR1 GTSNPN and CDR2 SVGIG (reference sequence). Supplemented by reference TRBV30 and TRBJ2-1, the full variable domain reads SQTIHQWPATLVQPVGSPLSLECTVEGTSNPNLYWYRQAAGRGLQLLFYSVGIGQISSEVPQNLSASRPQDRQFILSSKKLLLSDSGFYLCAWSAGPSSYNEQFFGPGTRLTVL.